What follows are 9 T cell receptor beta chains derived from one specimen sequenced in a study of CD8 T cells in Susac syndrome. An amount of RNA that ranged from 0.5 to 1 ug was reverse transcribed with random hexamers. Via MiXCR, TCRdb re-called the immunoSEQ multiplex PCR reads, giving one row per CDR3 protein. The data contain about 180,000 distinct CDR3 sequences, approximately 95% of them singletons. The specimen was CD8+ T cells from PBMCs. The origin of the receptors is a human donor with multiple sclerosis.

The chain has TRBV14 and TRBJ2-7; D gene ambiguous. The V and J ends lost 3 bases and 2 bases respectively, with 11 bases between them. The CDR3 length is 14 residues. From germline, CDR1 is SGHDN and CDR2 FVKESK. The CDR3 spells CASSHLDGAYEQYF. The CDR3 DNA reads as TGTGCCAGCAGCCACCTGGACGGTGCCTACGAGCAGTACTTC.

CDR3 sequence (DNA): TGTGCCAGCAGCTTATTCCCCGGGAAACTGTTTTTT. Residues: CASSLFPGKLFF. The chain couples TRBV11-2 to TRBJ1-4; D is unclear. Trimming stripped 2 bases from V and 11 bases from J, with 9 bases between. This CDR3 spans 12 amino acids. Per germline, CDR1 SGHAT and CDR2 FQNNGV.

The chain carries TRBV3-1 and TRBJ2-1; the D gene is possibly TRBD2 (6 bases). V dropped 2 bases and J dropped 5 bases, with 19 bases sitting between them. This CDR3 comprises 17 residues. CDR1 and CDR2 from the germline V gene are LGHDT and YNNKEL (reference sequence). The CDR3 DNA is TGTGCCAGCAGCCAACTCGTGGGGGGAAGACCAGACAATGAGCAGTTCTTC. This gives the protein CASSQLVGGRPDNEQFF.

V is TRBV2 and J is TRBJ2-7, with a possible D match to TRBD1 (6 bases). The CDR3 sequence is 12 residues long. Trimming removed 6 bases at V and 2 bases at J, with 8 bases between. Germline lookup yields CDR1 SNHLY and CDR2 FYNNEI. The CDR3 loop reads CASRGAPYEQYF. The DNA for the CDR3 is TGTGCCAGCAGGGGGGCCCCCTACGAGCAGTACTTC.

The CDR3 protein is CSARAISSSSYEQYF. The CDR3 DNA reads TGCAGTGCTAGAGCTATAAGTTCAAGCTCCTACGAGCAGTACTTC. The V call is TRBV20-1, the J call TRBJ2-7; D remains ambiguous. The CDR3 runs 15 residues. Deletions cut 1 base from V and 0 bases from J, with 13 bases between. CDR1 DFQATT and CDR2 SNEGSKA come from the germline V gene (reference sequence).

This sequence joins TRBV2 and TRBJ1-1; D is ambiguous. V was cut by 4 bases and J by 5 bases, with 2 bases left in between. The CDR3 runs 10 residues. Germline values: CDR1 SNHLY, CDR2 FYNNEI. CDR3 amino acids: CASSGTEAFF. Here the CDR3 DNA reads TGTGCCAGCAGTGGAACTGAAGCTTTCTTT.

This rearrangement joins TRBV20-1 to TRBJ1-5; TRBD1 matches at 8 bases. V was pared by 5 bases and J by 2 bases, with 5 bases of the junction left unmatched. Germline lookup yields CDR1 DFQATT and CDR2 SNEGSKA (reference sequence). The CDR3 spans 14 residues. CDR3: CSAPDREGNQPQHF. The CDR3 bases are TGCAGTGCTCCGGACAGGGAGGGCAATCAGCCCCAGCATTTT.

This chain joins TRBV28 and TRBJ2-7, with TRBD1 matching over 11 bases. V dropped 5 bases and J dropped 2; count of bases not matched to a gene: 5. In germline, CDR1 is MDHEN, CDR2 SYDVKM. The CDR3 is made up of 15 amino acids. The CDR3 sequence: CASSPPDRGPYEQYF. The CDR3 nucleotides read TGTGCCAGCAGTCCCCCGGACAGGGGGCCCTACGAGCAGTACTTC.

This chain links TRBV28 with TRBJ2-1; 9 positions match TRBD2. Germline CDR1 and CDR2: MDHEN and SYDVKM. Trimming took 2 bases from V and 4 from J; bases not matched to a gene: 6. The CDR3 runs to 16 residues. The CDR3 spells CASSLIAGVAYNEQFF. The CDR3 DNA follows: TGTGCCAGCAGTTTAATAGCGGGAGTCGCATACAATGAGCAGTTCTTC.